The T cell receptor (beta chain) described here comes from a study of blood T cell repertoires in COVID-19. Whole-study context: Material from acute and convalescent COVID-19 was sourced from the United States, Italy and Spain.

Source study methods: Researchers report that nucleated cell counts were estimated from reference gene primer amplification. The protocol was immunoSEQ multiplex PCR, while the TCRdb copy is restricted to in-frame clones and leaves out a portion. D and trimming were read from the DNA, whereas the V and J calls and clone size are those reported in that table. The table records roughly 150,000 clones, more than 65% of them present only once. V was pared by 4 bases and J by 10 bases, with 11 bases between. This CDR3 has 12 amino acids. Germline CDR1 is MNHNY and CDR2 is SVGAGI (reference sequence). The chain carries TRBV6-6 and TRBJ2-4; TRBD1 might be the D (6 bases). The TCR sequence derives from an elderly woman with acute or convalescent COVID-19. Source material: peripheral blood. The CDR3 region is CASSLQGRIQYF. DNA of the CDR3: TGTGCCAGCAGTTTACAGGGAAGAATTCAGTACTTC.